This T cell receptor (beta chain) appears in the sequencing data of a study of beta chain features in type 1 diabetes. General study points: People with Type 1 diabetes carried modestly yet significantly shorter TCRB CDR3s in all four CD4+ subsets.

The sequenced template was cDNA made from the entire isolated RNA. Here immunoSEQ multiplex PCR was the method, and the copy in TCRdb shows in-frame clones only, minus some. Of 100,000 to 150,000 clones in the sample, around 15% were seen once. About this clone: No antigen is known for it.

Germline assignment: CDR1 KGHSH and CDR2 LQKENI. The CDR3 length is 13 residues. Trimming removed 2 bases from V and 6 bases from J, with 8 bases in between. This rearrangement joins TRBV18 to TRBJ1-5; D gene unclear. Sequenced material: central memory CD4+ T cells from blood. This sequence originates from a man younger than 35 with type 1 diabetes. The CDR3: CASSPIGGQPQHF. The CDR3 DNA reads TGTGCCAGCTCACCAATCGGCGGTCAGCCCCAGCATTTT.